This T cell receptor beta chain was sequenced for a study of OX40 agonist ivuxolimab in advanced cancers. Looking at the study overall: Anti-PD-1, anti-PD-L1 or anti-CTLA-4 therapy given earlier was allowed, and 40% had some. Three patients responded partially, comprising one with hepatocellular carcinoma and two with cutaneous melanoma. Overall study results and limits: At 0.1-3.0 mg/kg, partial responders had clonal expansion among the lowest observed.

Worth noting for this clone: No antigen is known for it.

Sequencing used immunoSEQ multiplex PCR; TCRdb keeps in-frame clones, though not all of them. The profile shows 60,000 to 75,000 clones, over 65% of them singletons. V dropped 4 bases and J dropped 6 bases, with 9 bases sitting between them. This CDR3 region has 13 residues. Germline V lookup: CDR1 LNHDA, CDR2 SQIVND (reference sequence). The gene calls are TRBV19 and TRBJ2-2, with a possible D match to TRBD1 (6 bases). The source of this sequence is an adult with an advanced solid tumor such as melanoma, head and neck, liver or kidney cancer. This sample comprised CD4+ or CD8+ T cells sorted from blood, obtained in a trial of the OX40 agonist ivuxolimab. CDR3 sequence: CASSKQGPGELFF. The CDR3 bases are TGTGCCAGTAGTAAACAGGGTCCCGGGGAGCTGTTTTTT.